The rows below give T cell receptor beta chains drawn from one sample of a study of blood T cell repertoires in COVID-19. Produced via immunoSEQ multiplex PCR; TCRdb's table is partial and in-frame only. Among 150,000 or so clones listed, 86% were seen once. Input material: peripheral blood. These receptors all stem from a woman in her sixties or seventies with COVID-19, enrolled during active disease. Both conserved end residues are part of each CDR3. A D gene is named only where the DNA matches it firmly. Rows give clone size only sometimes, using once, few, many, or a class for an expanded clone.

clone size | D gene | J gene | V gene | CDR3 DNA | CDR3 protein
. | . | TRBJ1-5 | TRBV6-6 | TGTGCCAGCAGTTACGAGGGCCCGAGGCAGCCCCAGCATTTT | CASSYEGPRQPQHF
. | . | TRBJ2-7 | TRBV29-1 | TGCAGCGTTGTAGCGAGAGATCGACCTTCCTACGAGCAGTACTTC | CSVVARDRPSYEQYF
. | TRBD1 | TRBJ2-2 | TRBV5-5 | TGTGCCAGCAGCTCCCCCGGGACAGCGAACACCGGGGAGCTGTTTTTT | CASSSPGTANTGELFF
. | . | TRBJ1-1 | TRBV10-3 | TGTGCCATCAGTGACCCGGGACACCAGAACACTGAAGCTTTCTTT | CAISDPGHQNTEAFF
. | . | TRBJ2-7 | TRBV7-9 | TGTGCCAGCAGCTTAGCTTCCAGCTCCTACGAGCAGTACTTC | CASSLASSSYEQYF
. | TRBD1 | TRBJ1-3 | TRBV25-1 | TGTGCCAGCAGTGAATTTGGGACAGGATACACCATATATTTT | CASSEFGTGYTIYF
few | . | TRBJ2-7 | TRBV9 | TGTGCCAGCAGCCCTATTACAGGGCGCGACGAGCAGTACTTC | CASSPITGRDEQYF
. | TRBD1 | TRBJ2-6 | TRBV6-1 | TGTGCCAGCAGTGAGGGGACAGGTCCCGGGGCCAACGTCCTGACTTTC | CASSEGTGPGANVLTF
. | TRBD1 | TRBJ1-1 | TRBV30 | TGTGCCTGGGCAGGACAGGGGGGGACTGAAGCTTTCTTT | CAWAGQGGTEAFF
. | TRBD2 | TRBJ2-1 | TRBV5-1 | TGCGCCAGCAGCTCTCTAGCGGGGGGCTACAATGAGCAGTTCTTC | CASSSLAGGYNEQFF
. | TRBD1 | TRBJ2-7 | TRBV10-3 | TGTGCCATCAGTGATCCGGGACAGGGGACCTACGAGCAGTACTTC | CAISDPGQGTYEQYF
. | . | TRBJ1-3 | TRBV7-6 | TGTGCCAGCAGCTTAGGGCAGGGAGGAAACACCATATATTTT | CASSLGQGGNTIYF
. | TRBD2 | TRBJ2-7 | TRBV2 | TGTGCCAGCAGTGTCCTCACGCCAGGACTAGCGGGGGGCCGGAGCTCCTACGAGCAGTACTTC | CASSVLTPGLAGGRSSYEQYF
. | TRBD2 | TRBJ2-7 | TRBV18 | TGTGCCAGCTCGATGGCGACTAGCGGGGGGCACATAACATCCTACGAGCAGTACTTC | CASSMATSGGHITSYEQYF
. | TRBD1 | TRBJ2-2 | TRBV11-3 | TGTGCCAGCAGCTCGCGGACAGGGCGAGGGTCCGGGGAGCTGTTTTTT | CASSSRTGRGSGELFF
. | . | TRBJ1-2 | TRBV29-1 | TGCAGCGTAAGGGGTAACGGCTACACCTTC | CSVRGNGYTF
. | TRBD1 | TRBJ1-1 | TRBV6-5 | TGTGCCAGCAGCGCCGGGACAGGAGACACTGAAGCTTTCTTT | CASSAGTGDTEAFF
few | . | TRBJ1-1 | TRBV7-3 | TGTGCCAGCAGCTTTGAAGGACTCACTGAAGCTTTCTTT | CASSFEGLTEAFF